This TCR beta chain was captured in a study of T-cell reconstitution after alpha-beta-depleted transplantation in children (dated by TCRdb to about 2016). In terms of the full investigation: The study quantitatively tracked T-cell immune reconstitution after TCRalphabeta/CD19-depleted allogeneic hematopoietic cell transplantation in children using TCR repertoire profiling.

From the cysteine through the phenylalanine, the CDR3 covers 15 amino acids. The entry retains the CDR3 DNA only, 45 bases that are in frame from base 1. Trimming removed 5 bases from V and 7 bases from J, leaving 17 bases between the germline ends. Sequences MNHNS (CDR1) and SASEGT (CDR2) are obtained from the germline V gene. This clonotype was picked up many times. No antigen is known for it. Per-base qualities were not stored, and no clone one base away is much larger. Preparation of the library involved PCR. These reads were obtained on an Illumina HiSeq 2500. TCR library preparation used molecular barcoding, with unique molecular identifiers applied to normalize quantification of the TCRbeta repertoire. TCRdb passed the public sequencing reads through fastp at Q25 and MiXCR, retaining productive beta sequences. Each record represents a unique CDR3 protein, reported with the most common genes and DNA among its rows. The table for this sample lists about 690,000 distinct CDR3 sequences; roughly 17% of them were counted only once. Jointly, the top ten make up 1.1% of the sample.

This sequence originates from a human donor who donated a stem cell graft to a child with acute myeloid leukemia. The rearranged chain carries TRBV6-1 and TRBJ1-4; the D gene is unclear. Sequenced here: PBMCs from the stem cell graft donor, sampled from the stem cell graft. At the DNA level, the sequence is TGTGCCAGCAGTCTCCGACACCGCCAGAGTGAAAAACTGTTTTTT. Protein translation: CASSLRHRQSEKLFF.